This TCR beta chain was observed in a study of T cells in Graves' hyperthyroidism and ophthalmopathy. The CDR3 regions of TCR beta were amplified from RNA transcripts. HTBI primers were the set used in a first-round RT-PCR of the TCR CDR3. TCRdb recomputed calls from the multiplex PCR reads with MiXCR, one row per CDR3 protein. The sample has about 200,000 distinct CDR3 sequences; approximately 20% are singletons. This clonotype was detected ten times or more. Its antigen remains unknown. Newly diagnosed hyperthyroidism patients aged 18 to 65 years had disease lasting under 2 months. Whole-study findings and limits: Prediction of ophthalmopathy progression came a median approximately 6.5 months pre-onset.

Unmatched junction bases numbered 7, after V lost 4 bases and J lost 3 bases. Germline CDR1 LGHNA, CDR2 YSLEER. This CDR3 is 16 amino acids long. This sequence was found in a man aged 35 to 55 with Graves' hyperthyroidism. Material for sequencing was blood. The chain links TRBV4-3 to TRBJ2-3; 10 bases line up with TRBD2. This chain's CDR3 is CASSLQRGGLTDTQYF. The CDR3 nucleotides read TGCGCCAGCAGCCTCCAGCGGGGGGGCCTAACAGATACGCAGTATTTT.